This entry is about one TCR beta chain. Its antigen is not identified. A sample-barcoded 5' primer and a J-beta primer mix were used in a second PCR of about 6 to 11 cycles. There were at least 2.5 million CDR3-containing paired-end reads obtained from each sample. TCRdb re-derived calls from the 5' RACE reads in MiXCR, one entry per CDR3 protein. The table lists roughly 1.9 million distinct CDR3 sequences, about two fifths of them singletons, with more than 20% in the top ten. These data come from a study of blood T cells in healthy people across ages. Background on the study: There was about one barcoded beta molecule captured by template switching per two T cells. Whole-study findings and limits: When set beside aged donors, long-lived donors presented more naive CD4+ cells and higher diversity.

The length of the CDR3 is 15 residues. Germline lookup yields CDR1 LGHNA and CDR2 YSLEER. V lost 4 bases and J 0 bases, leaving 12 bases between the germline ends. The receptor comes from a human donor in good health. The V gene is TRBV4-3, the J gene TRBJ1-1; D unclear. The sample consisted of blood. CDR3 in amino acids: CASSPARVLNTEAFF. For the CDR3, the DNA is TGCGCCAGCAGCCCCGCCCGGGTTCTGAACACTGAAGCTTTCTTT.